This T cell receptor (beta chain) is from a study of OX40 agonist ivuxolimab in advanced cancers. Assay: immunoSEQ multiplex PCR; the TCRdb copy retains only in-frame clones and omits some. Of about 40,000 clones listed, around 88% are singletons. Trimming took 4 bases from V and 0 from J; bases not matched to a gene: 0. This CDR3 contains 13 residues. Germline loops: CDR1 SQVTM, CDR2 ANQGSEA. General study findings and limits: Expanded clones were, on average, more numerous in CD8+ T cells than in CD4+.

As to this clone: Its antigen is still unknown.

This chain links TRBV29-1 with TRBJ2-4; the match to TRBD2 covers 7 bases. Sequenced material: CD4+ or CD8+ T cells sorted from blood, taken in a trial of the OX40 agonist ivuxolimab. This TCR came from an adult with an advanced solid tumor such as melanoma, head and neck, liver or kidney cancer. DNA for the CDR3: TGCAGCGTTGCGGGGGGAGCCAAAAACATTCAGTACTTC. It specifies CSVAGGAKNIQYF.